The 18 T cell receptor beta chains below were found in one sample sequenced in a study of regulatory T cells in long-lasting Graves disease. Time point noted: newly diagnosed GD, antithyroid drugs for less than 3 months. Extracted RNA from PBMCs served as the source of the TCR library. Building of the TCR beta libraries involved iRepertoire HTBI primers and Arm-PCR of CDR3 regions. MiXCR, run by TCRdb on the multiplex PCR reads, gives a single entry per CDR3 protein. The table records roughly 560,000 distinct CDR3 sequences, approximately 12% of them present only once. The data were also submitted as part of a second study, on T cells in Graves' hyperthyroidism and ophthalmopathy.

Specimen: peripheral blood mononuclear cells (PBMCs), collected at new diagnosis, from a patient treated with antithyroid drugs. These receptors all stem from a woman under 40 with Graves disease.

This clonotype was counted many times. V and J are TRBV11-3 and TRBJ1-1, with unresolved D. Germline V gives CDR1 SGHNT, CDR2 YENEEA. V lost 3 bases and J 9 bases, leaving 8 bases between the germline ends. The CDR3 length is 11 residues. CDR3 residues: CASSFHEKAFF. In nucleotides, the CDR3 is TGTGCCAGCAGCTTTCATGAAAAAGCTTTCTTT.

This clonotype was detected many times. The chain employs TRBV28 and TRBJ1-2, with 7 nucleotides matching TRBD1. Looked up from germline, CDR1 is MDHEN and CDR2 is SYDVKM. The CDR3 is 15 residues long. V trimming: 2 bases; J trimming: 4 bases; junction bases outside the gene matches: 7. In nucleotides, the CDR3 is TGTGCCAGCAGTTTACTCGACAGGGACCCCTATGGCTACACCTTC. Translating it yields CASSLLDRDPYGYTF.

This clonotype was seen at least ten times. The rearrangement joins TRBV28 to TRBJ1-1; a weak D match, TRBD1 (5 bases). Trimming left V 2 bases short and J 4 bases short, with 17 bases between. Per the germline V gene, CDR1 is MDHEN and CDR2 is SYDVKM. The CDR3 is 16 amino acids. CDR3 sequence reads: CASSLIPHGAGTEAFF. CDR3 DNA sequence: TGTGCCAGCAGTTTAATCCCGCACGGGGCAGGCACTGAAGCTTTCTTT.

This clonotype was recorded many times. The genes are TRBV12-5 and TRBJ1-1, with D unresolved. V gave up 5 bases and J gave up 5 bases, with 15 bases separating them. Germline V lookup: CDR1 LGHNT, CDR2 FRNRAP. The CDR3 is 14 amino acids. The CDR3 coding sequence is TGTGCTAGTGGTGAAGGAGGACGGCGAACTGAAGCTTTCTTT. Its translation: CASGEGGRRTEAFF.

This clonotype was seen many times. The chain has TRBV28 and TRBJ1-2; the D gene is possibly TRBD1 (5 bases). Germline V gene data show CDR1 as MDHEN and CDR2 as SYDVKM. This CDR3 is built from 14 residues. V lost 10 bases to trimming and J lost 2 bases, with 17 bases between them. In DNA, the CDR3 is TGTGCCACCGAGTTTTGGGGGTCAAACTATGGCTACACCTTC. This translates into CATEFWGSNYGYTF.

This clonotype was counted many times. This chain uses TRBV13 with TRBJ2-5, with 7 bases identical to TRBD1. CDR3 length: 15 amino acids. The J segment lost 4 bases and the V segment lost 4 bases, leaving 9 bases of the junction unmatched. Germline lookup yields CDR1 PRHDT and CDR2 FYEKMQ (reference sequence). Here the CDR3 reads CASSSARGGRETQYF. CDR3 nucleotides: TGTGCCAGCAGCTCAGCTCGAGGGGGCAGAGAGACCCAGTACTTC.

With respect to this clonotype: A much larger clone differs from this one at a single base, so this may be a read error. The V and J genes are TRBV12-3 or TRBV12-4 and TRBJ2-7; perhaps D is TRBD1 or TRBD2 (6 bases each). V shed 6 bases and J shed 7 bases, with 10 bases lying between them. The CDR3 sequence is 11 residues long. Written as DNA, the CDR3 is TGTGCCAGCAGAAGGGGGGATGAGCAGTACTTC. It specifies CASRRGDEQYF.

This clonotype was recorded at least ten times. The chain is built from TRBV6-2 or TRBV6-3 and TRBJ2-1, with a weak D call TRBD1 (6 bases). Per germline, CDR1 MNHEY and CDR2 SVGEGT. Trimming took 4 bases from V and 8 from J, leaving 18 bases between them. The CDR3 has 15 amino acids. CDR3: CASSSTGTPMHEQFF. CDR3 in DNA: TGTGCCAGCAGTTCTACCGGGACACCTATGCATGAGCAGTTCTTC.

This clonotype was counted between two and nine times. This may arise from a read error, as a much more abundant clone is one base away. V and J are TRBV7-9 and TRBJ2-1; TRBD1 agrees at 8 bases. This CDR3 contains 16 residues. Germline loops: CDR1 SEHNR, CDR2 FQNEAQ (reference sequence). CDR3 protein: CTSSTDRGQSYNEQFF. CDR3 DNA sequence: TGTACCAGCAGCACTGACAGGGGTCAATCTTACAATGAGCAGTTCTTC.

The gene calls are TRBV28 and TRBJ1-5; TRBD1 is a possible D gene (5 bases). V lost 7 bases to trimming and J lost 7 bases, with 14 bases between them. CDR1 is MDHEN and CDR2 is SYDVKM in the germline V gene. The CDR3 loop spans 13 amino acids. CDR3 sequence (DNA): TGTGCCAGCAACTGGGGGTTGGAGCAGCCCCAGCATTTT. Amino acids: CASNWGLEQPQHF.

This clonotype was observed a few times. This rearrangement joins TRBV29-1 to TRBJ2-1, with D unresolved. Germline loops: CDR1 SQVTM, CDR2 ANQGSEA. The CDR3 runs 14 residues. V gave up 7 bases and J gave up 0 bases, with 13 bases separating them. Written as DNA, the CDR3 is TGCAGCGGCAGGTCTTACAGCTCCTACAATGAGCAGTTCTTC. Translated: CSGRSYSSYNEQFF.

This clonotype was counted ten times or more. J is TRBJ2-1 and V is TRBV2; D call uncertain. Germline CDR1 is SNHLY and CDR2 is FYNNEI. There are 15 residues in the CDR3. V was clipped by 2 bases and J by 6 bases, with 14 bases between them. The CDR3 protein is CASSEHSVGLNEQFF. CDR3 DNA sequence: TGTGCCAGCAGTGAACATTCGGTGGGTCTCAATGAGCAGTTCTTC. The full variable domain, with the rest looked up from reference TRBV2 and TRBJ2-1, is EPEVTQTPSHQVTQMGQEVILRCVPISNHLYFYWYRQILGQKVEFLVSFYNNEISEKSEIFDDQFSVERPDGSNFTLKIRSTKLEDSAMYFCASSEHSVGLNEQFFGPGTRLTVL.

This clonotype was detected only a few times. The J gene is TRBJ1-2, the V gene TRBV18; D is unresolved. The length of the CDR3 is 14 residues. The germline CDR1 and CDR2 sequences are KGHSH and LQKENI. Trimming stripped 0 bases from V and 3 bases from J, with 8 bases between. The CDR3 is CASSPPNFYYGYTF. CDR3 DNA: TGTGCCAGCTCACCACCCAATTTTTACTATGGCTACACCTTC. Full variable domain (outside the CDR3, taken from reference TRBV18 and TRBJ1-2): NAGVMQNPRHLVRRRGQEARLRCSPMKGHSHVYWYRQLPEEGLKFMVYLQKENIIDESGMPKERFSAEFPKEGPSILRIQQVVRGDSAAYFCASSPPNFYYGYTFGSGTRLTVV.

This clonotype was seen at least ten times. The genes are TRBV18 and TRBJ2-3; 7 bases map to TRBD1. Germline CDR1 KGHSH, CDR2 LQKENI. V lost 2 bases, J lost 5 bases, and 4 bases stayed unmatched. The CDR3 sequence is 14 residues long. The chain's CDR3 is CASSPSTGRDTQYF. CDR3 sequence (DNA): TGTGCCAGCTCACCATCGACAGGGAGAGATACGCAGTATTTT. Supplemented by reference TRBV18 and TRBJ2-3, the full variable domain reads NAGVMQNPRHLVRRRGQEARLRCSPMKGHSHVYWYRQLPEEGLKFMVYLQKENIIDESGMPKERFSAEFPKEGPSILRIQQVVRGDSAAYFCASSPSTGRDTQYFGPGTRLTVL.

This clonotype was seen many times. The rearrangement joins TRBV19 to TRBJ1-3; D may be TRBD1 (6 bases). V gave up 6 bases and J gave up 7 bases, with 34 bases separating them. Germline lookup yields CDR1 LNHDA and CDR2 SQIVND (reference sequence). The CDR3 sequence is 20 residues long. As DNA, the CDR3 is TGTGCCAGTAGACGTGGGTACAGGGTTTCGGACCAAACCGACCTGAACACCATATATTTT. Translation: CASRRGYRVSDQTDLNTIYF.

This sequence joins TRBV28 and TRBJ1-6; D ambiguous. In germline, CDR1 is MDHEN, CDR2 SYDVKM. V shed 2 bases and J shed 11 bases, with 7 bases lying between them. This CDR3 has 12 amino acids. The CDR3 DNA is TGTGCCAGCAGTTTAGGGGTGCCACCCCTCCACTTT. It specifies CASSLGVPPLHF.

This clonotype has at least ten counts. This chain joins TRBV11-3 and TRBJ1-1; D unclear. This CDR3 spans 13 amino acids. The germline CDR1 and CDR2 sequences are SGHNT and YENEEA. V shed 5 bases and J shed 8 bases, with 15 bases lying between them. Here the CDR3 reads CASSPNPKAEAFF. The DNA of the CDR3 is TGTGCCAGCAGCCCCAACCCCAAGGCAGAAGCTTTCTTT.

Ten or more counts support this clonotype. This rearrangement joins TRBV30 to TRBJ2-5, with TRBD1 matching 7 bases. There are 13 residues in the CDR3. Germline V CDR1 and CDR2: GTSNPN, SVGIG (reference sequence). The V segment lost 4 bases and the J segment 2 bases; nucleotides outside the gene matches: 4. CDR3 region: CAWNRGIQETQYF. As DNA, the CDR3 is TGTGCCTGGAACAGGGGTATTCAAGAGACCCAGTACTTC.